The 11 T cell receptor beta chains reported below all come from one sample, sequenced in a study of blood T cell repertoires in COVID-19. Measured with immunoSEQ multiplex PCR; TCRdb has only the in-frame clones, and not every one. This table holds 100,000 to 150,000 clones, roughly four fifths found once. Sequencing used peripheral blood. All receptors come from a man aged 55 to 69 with acute or convalescent COVID-19.

The rearrangement joins TRBV5-1 to TRBJ1-2; TRBD1 agrees at 7 bases. The CDR3 sequence is 18 residues long. Germline CDR1 and CDR2: SGHRS and YFSETQ. With V trimmed by 4 bases and J by 4 bases, 19 bases remained unmatched. CDR3 sequence: CASSGFVTGNLLGYGYTF. CDR3 DNA: TGCGCCAGCAGCGGGTTTGTGACAGGGAATCTCCTTGGCTATGGCTACACCTTC.

In this sample, this clone turned up many times. The CDR3 is CASSKWTATGNEQFF. The CDR3 DNA reads as TGCGCCAGCAGCAAATGGACAGCGACAGGCAATGAGCAGTTCTTC. V usage is TRBV5-1 and J usage is TRBJ2-1; TRBD1 is a possible D gene (6 bases). Per the germline V gene, CDR1 is SGHRS and CDR2 is YFSETQ. The CDR3 extends over 15 amino acids. The V end was cut by 4 bases, the J end by 6 bases, with 17 bases between.

This rearrangement joins TRBV6-1 to TRBJ2-5; D unclear. This CDR3 is built from 13 residues. Germline V gives CDR1 MNHNS, CDR2 SASEGT. V lost 2 bases to trimming and J lost 5 bases, with 9 bases between them. The CDR3 coding sequence is TGTGCCAGCAGTGAACTATCCCGGGAGACCCAGTACTTC. Its protein is CASSELSRETQYF.

This chain uses TRBV6-6 with TRBJ1-5, with 7 bases identical to TRBD1. Trimming at V came to 10 bases and at J to 0 bases, leaving 6 bases not matched to a gene. The germline V gene encodes CDR1 MNHNY and CDR2 SVGAGI (reference sequence). The length of the CDR3 is 14 residues. In DNA form, the CDR3 reads TGTGCCACCCGGGACAGCCATAGCAATCAGCCCCAGCATTTT. This gives the protein CATRDSHSNQPQHF.

The V gene is TRBV9, the J gene TRBJ2-6; TRBD1 matches 8 bases. Germline V CDR1 and CDR2: SGDLS, YYNGEE. The CDR3 is made up of 16 amino acids. With 3 bases clipped from V and 0 bases from J, the junction kept 2 bases outside the gene matches. The CDR3 nucleotides read TGTGCCAGCAGCGGTGACAGGGGCTCTGGGGCCAACGTCCTGACTTTC. Translation: CASSGDRGSGANVLTF.

The chain recombines TRBV2 with TRBJ2-1; D perhaps matches TRBD1 (6 bases). Per the germline V gene, CDR1 is SNHLY and CDR2 is FYNNEI. This CDR3 is built from 14 residues. Trimming removed 4 bases at V and 5 bases at J, with 12 bases between. CDR3 sequence reads: CASSGTASNNEQFF. The CDR3 DNA sequence: TGTGCCAGCAGTGGGACAGCGTCAAACAATGAGCAGTTCTTC.

The V and J genes are TRBV11-1 and TRBJ1-2; D possibly corresponds to TRBD1 (5 bases). The germline CDR1 and CDR2 sequences are SGHAT and FQDESV (reference sequence). With 5 bases removed from V and 6 bases from J, the gap between germline ends came to 13 bases. The CDR3 consists of 13 residues. Written as DNA, the CDR3 is TGTGCCAGCAGCCTAACTCGCAGGGATGGCTACACCTTC. It translates to CASSLTRRDGYTF.

The V gene is TRBV10-3, the J gene TRBJ1-2; TRBD1 is a possible D gene (6 bases). V was pared by 0 bases and J by 6 bases, with 8 bases between. Germline V lookup: CDR1 ENHRY, CDR2 SYGVKD. The CDR3 runs 13 residues. The CDR3 protein is CAISESPGDGYTF. CDR3 nucleotide sequence: TGTGCCATCAGTGAGTCCCCAGGGGATGGCTACACCTTC.

V and J are TRBV15 and TRBJ1-2, with a tentative D call TRBD1 (5 bases). The CDR3 runs 13 residues. Germline V gene sequence: CDR1 LNHNV, CDR2 YYDKDF (reference sequence). With 1 base removed from V and 4 bases from J, the gap between germline ends came to 7 bases. The CDR3 coding sequence is TGTGCCACCAGCAGAGGGGGCAGCTATGGCTACACCTTC. Its protein product is CATSRGGSYGYTF.

J is TRBJ1-5 and V is TRBV19; D is perhaps TRBD1 (6 bases). The germline V and J ends were trimmed by 9 bases and 5 bases, with 35 bases remaining between them. The CDR3 runs 20 residues. Per the germline V gene, CDR1 is LNHDA and CDR2 is SQIVND (reference sequence). The DNA for the CDR3 is TGTGCCAGCAAAAAATGGGTCCCTAAGATAGGGGGTCGCAACGATCAGCCCCAGCATTTT. Translating gives CASKKWVPKIGGRNDQPQHF. Supplemented by reference TRBV19 and TRBJ1-5, the full variable domain reads DGGITQSPKYLFRKEGQNVTLSCEQNLNHDAMYWYRQDPGQGLRLIYYSQIVNDFQKGDIAEGYSVSREKKESFPLTVTSAQKNPTAFYLCASKKWVPKIGGRNDQPQHFGDGTRLSIL.

The chain recombines TRBV6-2 or TRBV6-3 with TRBJ2-3; 14 nucleotides agree with TRBD2. V lost 4 bases, J lost 2 bases, and 14 bases stayed unmatched. Germline CDR1 MNHEY, CDR2 SVGEGT. The CDR3 is 20 residues long. CDR3 in amino acids: CASSSRGTSGRFLFTDTQYF. CDR3 nucleotides: TGTGCCAGCAGTTCACGAGGGACTAGCGGGAGATTCCTTTTCACAGATACGCAGTATTTT.